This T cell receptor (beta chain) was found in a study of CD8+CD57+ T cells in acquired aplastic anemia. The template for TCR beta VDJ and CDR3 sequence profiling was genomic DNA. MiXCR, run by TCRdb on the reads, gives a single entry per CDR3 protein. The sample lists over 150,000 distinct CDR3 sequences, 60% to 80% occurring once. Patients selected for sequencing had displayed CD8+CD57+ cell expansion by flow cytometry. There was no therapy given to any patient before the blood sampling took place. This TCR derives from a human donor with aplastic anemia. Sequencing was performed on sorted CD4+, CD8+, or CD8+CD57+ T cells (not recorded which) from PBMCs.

In nucleotides, the CDR3 is TGCAGTGCTGGGGCTGCCTGGGGAGCGGGAGATGAGCAGTTCTTC. Translated: CSAGAAWGAGDEQFF. The V and J genes are TRBV20-1 and TRBJ2-1; 8 nucleotides align to TRBD2. Trimming took 5 bases from V and 8 from J; bases not matched to a gene: 14. The germline CDR1 and CDR2 sequences are DFQATT and SNEGSKA (reference sequence). The CDR3 is 15 amino acids.